One T cell receptor (beta chain) is described in this entry. The data were obtained in a study of blood T cell repertoires in COVID-19. At the level of the study: The analysed material was cDNA or gDNA that came from T cells, B-cell-depleted T cells, or PBMCs.

The CDR3 contains 12 residues. Germline-derived CDR1 and CDR2 are SGHDN and FVKESK. Trimming removed 2 bases at V and 7 bases at J, with 6 bases between. Authors' methods: Researchers report that nucleated cell counts were estimated from reference gene primer amplification. Produced via immunoSEQ multiplex PCR; TCRdb's table is partial and in-frame only. V and J calls and clone size are those listed in that table; D and trimming were worked out from the DNA. The sample holds approximately 100,000 clones, 86% seen once. V is TRBV14 and J is TRBJ2-1; D perhaps matches TRBD1 (6 bases). Material: PBMCs or T cells enriched from blood (not recorded which). The source of this sequence is a woman in her 50s who had recovered from COVID-19. CDR3 sequence (DNA): TGTGCCAGCAGCCAAACAGGGAATGAGCAGTTCTTC. Amino acid sequence: CASSQTGNEQFF.